This T cell receptor beta chain was sequenced in a study of blood T cells in healthy people across ages. Findings of the study overall: Whereas aged donors had fewer naive CD4+ cells, long-lived donors had more of them and higher diversity. Observed TCR beta diversity per million T cells went down as age went up. This fall followed a roughly linear course with age.

This CDR3 region has 15 residues. Trimming cost V 1 base and J 6 bases; bases outside gene matches: 4. The V gene's germline CDR1 is SGHTA and CDR2 FQGNSA. Next came a second PCR, run for roughly 6 to 11 cycles, which used a sample-barcoded 5' primer along with a J-beta primer mix. Unique molecular identifiers of 12 random nucleotides labeled each cDNA. TCRdb reprocessed the 5' RACE reads via MiXCR and lists one record per CDR3 protein. This sample has about 640,000 distinct CDR3 sequences, with approximately 59% found just once. Extracted total RNA amounted to at least 6 micrograms for each sample. This clonotype has a count of ten or more. What it recognizes is unknown.

This sequence was found in a man between 60 and 70 years old in good health. Sequenced input: blood. The rearrangement uses TRBV7-2 and TRBJ2-3; TRBD2 matches at 10 bases. The CDR3 here is CASSLGSGGPDTQYF. In nucleotides, the CDR3 is TGTGCCAGCAGCTTAGGTAGCGGGGGGCCGGATACGCAGTATTTT.